This T cell receptor (beta chain) was sequenced for a study of OX40 agonist ivuxolimab in advanced cancers. The V and J ends lost 2 bases and 2 bases respectively, with 12 bases between them. This CDR3 has 15 amino acids. The germline gives CDR1 SGHRS, CDR2 YFSETQ. This clone occurred once. Profiled with immunoSEQ multiplex PCR; TCRdb holds only in-frame clones, not every one. Among 55,000 to 60,000 clones listed, roughly 84% were seen once. This chain links TRBV5-1 with TRBJ2-3; D is uncertain. The input for sequencing was CD4+ or CD8+ T cells sorted from blood, taken in a trial of the OX40 agonist ivuxolimab. This sequence was found in an adult with an advanced solid tumor such as melanoma, head and neck, liver or kidney cancer. DNA for the CDR3: TGCGCCAGCAGCTTTAACGGTGCCTCCACAGATACGCAGTATTTT. It is translated as CASSFNGASTDTQYF.